This is a list of T cell receptor beta chains from one sample in a study of CD8+ T cells in alopecia areata. Only in-frame clones appear in the TCRdb table, and some are missing; sequencing was by immunoSEQ multiplex PCR. The sample carries fewer than 200,000 clones, 50% to 75% recorded once. The sequences come from CD4+ T cells sorted from blood, collected at approximately week 60, from a patient treated with tofacitinib. The source of these receptors is a human donor with alopecia areata. CDR3s include the opening cysteine and the closing phenylalanine or tryptophan. D genes are given only for firm matches. Size values are once, few and many counts, or a class for expanded clones, and some rows have none.

d_gene: TRBD1; v_gene: TRBV2; j_gene: TRBJ1-6; abundance: .; CDR3aa: CASREQGAVSPLHF; CDR3nt: TGTGCCAGCAGGGAACAGGGGGCGGTTTCACCCCTCCACTTT
d_gene: TRBD1; v_gene: TRBV5-1; j_gene: TRBJ2-5; abundance: .; CDR3aa: CASSGWDRVAETQYF; CDR3nt: TGCGCCAGCAGCGGATGGGACAGGGTCGCAGAGACCCAGTACTTC
d_gene: .; v_gene: TRBV30; j_gene: TRBJ2-3; abundance: .; CDR3aa: CAWGPSRGGPDTQYF; CDR3nt: TGTGCCTGGGGGCCCTCCAGGGGGGGCCCAGATACGCAGTATTTT
d_gene: .; v_gene: TRBV5-5; j_gene: TRBJ2-2; abundance: .; CDR3aa: CASSQDSGYTGELFF; CDR3nt: TGCGCCAGCAGCCAAGATTCAGGTTACACCGGGGAGCTGTTTTTT
d_gene: TRBD2; v_gene: TRBV30; j_gene: TRBJ2-1; abundance: .; CDR3aa: CACTTLGLAGGKKYNEQFF; CDR3nt: TGTGCCTGCACCACGCTGGGGCTAGCGGGGGGAAAAAAATACAATGAGCAGTTCTTC
d_gene: .; v_gene: TRBV30; j_gene: TRBJ1-6; abundance: .; CDR3aa: CAWGLENSPLHF; CDR3nt: TGTGCCTGGGGCCTGGAGAATTCACCCCTCCACTTT
d_gene: .; v_gene: TRBV9; j_gene: TRBJ2-5; abundance: .; CDR3aa: CASSFSSETQYF; CDR3nt: TGTGCCAGCAGCTTTAGTTCGGAGACCCAGTACTTC
d_gene: .; v_gene: TRBV4-1; j_gene: TRBJ1-1; abundance: few; CDR3aa: CASSLHSLFGNTEAFF; CDR3nt: TGCGCCAGCAGCCTACATTCGCTTTTCGGGAACACTGAAGCTTTCTTT
d_gene: TRBD1; v_gene: TRBV19; j_gene: TRBJ1-2; abundance: .; CDR3aa: CASSDRANYGYTF; CDR3nt: TGTGCCAGTAGCGACAGGGCCAACTATGGCTACACCTTC
d_gene: TRBD2; v_gene: TRBV6-5; j_gene: TRBJ2-5; abundance: .; CDR3aa: CASSWSGGPQETQYF; CDR3nt: TGTGCCAGCAGTTGGAGCGGGGGCCCGCAAGAGACCCAGTACTTC
d_gene: .; v_gene: TRBV5-1; j_gene: TRBJ1-1; abundance: .; CDR3aa: CASSLAPTGGGTEAFF; CDR3nt: TGCGCCAGCAGCTTGGCTCCGACAGGCGGTGGAACTGAAGCTTTCTTT
d_gene: .; v_gene: TRBV6-5; j_gene: TRBJ2-2; abundance: once; CDR3aa: CASSIRDTNTGELFF; CDR3nt: TGTGCCAGCAGTATCCGGGACACAAACACCGGGGAGCTGTTTTTT
d_gene: .; v_gene: TRBV19; j_gene: TRBJ1-1; abundance: .; CDR3aa: CASNRGGTEAFF; CDR3nt: TGTGCCAGTAATAGGGGTGGCACTGAAGCTTTCTTT
d_gene: .; v_gene: TRBV11-2; j_gene: TRBJ2-5; abundance: .; CDR3aa: CATNQGAGETQYF; CDR3nt: TGTGCCACCAACCAAGGGGCCGGAGAGACCCAGTACTTC
d_gene: TRBD2; v_gene: TRBV30; j_gene: TRBJ2-5; abundance: .; CDR3aa: CAWGLAGRWETQYF; CDR3nt: TGTGCCTGGGGACTAGCGGGGAGATGGGAGACCCAGTACTTC
d_gene: .; v_gene: TRBV27; j_gene: TRBJ2-1; abundance: .; CDR3aa: CASSLRGDEQFF; CDR3nt: TGTGCCAGCAGTTTAAGGGGTGATGAGCAGTTCTTC
d_gene: .; v_gene: TRBV9; j_gene: TRBJ2-1; abundance: .; CDR3aa: CASSGDLSYNEQFF; CDR3nt: TGTGCCAGCAGCGGGGACTTATCCTACAATGAGCAGTTCTTC
d_gene: .; v_gene: TRBV28; j_gene: TRBJ1-6; abundance: .; CDR3aa: CASTPLLRGIGNSPLHF; CDR3nt: TGTGCCAGCACCCCCCTATTGCGGGGAATCGGCAATTCACCCCTCCACTTT
d_gene: .; v_gene: TRBV5-1; j_gene: TRBJ2-2; abundance: .; CDR3aa: CASGTSNTGELFF; CDR3nt: TGCGCCAGCGGGACGTCGAACACCGGGGAGCTGTTTTTT
d_gene: TRBD1; v_gene: TRBV29-1; j_gene: TRBJ1-5; abundance: .; CDR3aa: CSVRGTGNQPQHF; CDR3nt: TGCAGCGTCCGTGGGACAGGTAATCAGCCCCAGCATTTT
d_gene: TRBD2; v_gene: TRBV29-1; j_gene: TRBJ2-2; abundance: .; CDR3aa: CSVPISGGGRTGELFF; CDR3nt: TGCAGCGTACCCATCTCGGGGGGAGGTCGCACCGGGGAGCTGTTTTTT
d_gene: TRBD1; v_gene: TRBV5-4; j_gene: TRBJ1-4; abundance: .; CDR3aa: CASSLEGGQVGKLFF; CDR3nt: TGTGCCAGCAGCTTGGAAGGGGGCCAGGTTGGAAAACTGTTTTTT
d_gene: .; v_gene: TRBV29-1; j_gene: TRBJ1-2; abundance: .; CDR3aa: CSVDDTNYGYTF; CDR3nt: TGCAGCGTTGATGACACTAACTATGGCTACACCTTC
d_gene: .; v_gene: TRBV29-1; j_gene: TRBJ1-1; abundance: .; CDR3aa: CSGRGGDTEAFF; CDR3nt: TGCAGCGGGAGGGGGGGAGACACTGAAGCTTTCTTT
d_gene: .; v_gene: TRBV15; j_gene: TRBJ1-1; abundance: .; CDR3aa: CATRLQGRNTEAFF; CDR3nt: TGTGCCACCAGGCTCCAGGGAAGGAACACTGAAGCTTTCTTT
d_gene: .; v_gene: TRBV15; j_gene: TRBJ1-2; abundance: .; CDR3aa: CATSREGPTGSTF; CDR3nt: TGTGCCACCAGCAGAGAAGGGCCTACGGGGTCCACCTTC
d_gene: .; v_gene: TRBV7-9; j_gene: TRBJ2-3; abundance: .; CDR3aa: CASSLVADTQYF; CDR3nt: TGTGCCAGCAGCTTAGTCGCAGATACGCAGTATTTT
d_gene: .; v_gene: TRBV29-1; j_gene: TRBJ2-7; abundance: few; CDR3aa: CSVQTVYEQYF; CDR3nt: TGCAGCGTGCAAACCGTCTACGAGCAGTACTTC
d_gene: .; v_gene: TRBV4-1; j_gene: TRBJ1-2; abundance: .; CDR3aa: CASSQPRTGPNGYTF; CDR3nt: TGCGCCAGCAGCCAACCAAGGACGGGCCCCAATGGCTACACCTTC
d_gene: .; v_gene: TRBV19; j_gene: TRBJ1-2; abundance: .; CDR3aa: CASSISGVGQANYGYTF; CDR3nt: TGTGCCAGTAGTATCAGTGGGGTGGGCCAAGCTAACTATGGCTACACCTTC
d_gene: .; v_gene: TRBV6-1; j_gene: TRBJ1-2; abundance: .; CDR3aa: CASISGQANYGYTF; CDR3nt: TGTGCCAGCATTTCAGGGCAGGCGAACTATGGCTACACCTTC
d_gene: .; v_gene: TRBV7-9; j_gene: TRBJ1-2; abundance: .; CDR3aa: CASSHREGYGYTF; CDR3nt: TGTGCCAGCAGCCATAGGGAGGGCTATGGCTACACCTTC
d_gene: .; v_gene: TRBV9; j_gene: TRBJ1-2; abundance: .; CDR3aa: CASSVEVGQGGYTF; CDR3nt: TGTGCCAGCAGCGTAGAAGTTGGGCAGGGAGGCTACACCTTC
d_gene: TRBD1; v_gene: TRBV27; j_gene: TRBJ1-2; abundance: few; CDR3aa: CASSLSDRVFDYTF; CDR3nt: TGTGCCAGCAGTTTATCGGACAGGGTATTTGACTACACCTTC
d_gene: TRBD1; v_gene: TRBV7-9; j_gene: TRBJ1-2; abundance: .; CDR3aa: CASSFVFGTGGSGYTF; CDR3nt: TGTGCCAGCAGTTTCGTATTTGGGACAGGGGGCTCTGGCTACACCTTC
d_gene: .; v_gene: TRBV6-5; j_gene: TRBJ1-5; abundance: .; CDR3aa: CASSQGLGQPQHF; CDR3nt: TGTGCCAGCAGTCAGGGGTTGGGGCAGCCCCAGCATTTT
d_gene: .; v_gene: TRBV29-1; j_gene: TRBJ1-1; abundance: few; CDR3aa: CSVQGNTEAFF; CDR3nt: TGCAGCGTACAGGGCAACACTGAAGCTTTCTTT
d_gene: .; v_gene: TRBV18; j_gene: TRBJ1-2; abundance: few; CDR3aa: CASSRDRLDYGYTF; CDR3nt: TGTGCCAGCTCAAGGGACCGCTTAGACTATGGCTACACCTTC
d_gene: .; v_gene: TRBV15; j_gene: TRBJ1-5; abundance: few; CDR3aa: CATSRTDQPQHF; CDR3nt: TGTGCCACCAGCAGGACGGATCAGCCCCAGCATTTT
d_gene: TRBD1; v_gene: TRBV30; j_gene: TRBJ1-2; abundance: few; CDR3aa: CAWVRQGGGYTF; CDR3nt: TGTGCCTGGGTTCGACAGGGCGGTGGCTACACCTTC
d_gene: .; v_gene: TRBV29-1; j_gene: TRBJ2-7; abundance: .; CDR3aa: CSVAGQVTYEQYF; CDR3nt: TGCAGCGTTGCGGGTCAGGTTACCTACGAGCAGTACTTC
d_gene: .; v_gene: TRBV30; j_gene: TRBJ2-5; abundance: .; CDR3aa: CAWSVQKRVGETQYF; CDR3nt: TGTGCCTGGAGTGTACAAAAAAGGGTCGGGGAGACCCAGTACTTC
d_gene: TRBD2; v_gene: TRBV11-1; j_gene: TRBJ2-5; abundance: once; CDR3aa: CASSFLTSGAETQYF; CDR3nt: TGTGCCAGCAGCTTCTTAACTAGCGGGGCAGAGACCCAGTACTTC
d_gene: .; v_gene: TRBV5-6; j_gene: TRBJ1-3; abundance: .; CDR3aa: CASSQGYFSGNTIYF; CDR3nt: TGTGCCAGCAGCCAGGGGTACTTCTCTGGAAACACCATATATTTT
d_gene: TRBD1; v_gene: TRBV4-1; j_gene: TRBJ2-7; abundance: .; CDR3aa: CASSRGPPGGDRSSYEQYF; CDR3nt: TGCGCCAGCAGCCGCGGACCGCCAGGCGGGGACAGGAGCTCCTACGAGCAGTACTTC
d_gene: .; v_gene: TRBV7-7; j_gene: TRBJ2-2; abundance: .; CDR3aa: CASSLGRTGELFF; CDR3nt: TGTGCCAGCAGCTTAGGTCGGACCGGGGAGCTGTTTTTT
d_gene: .; v_gene: TRBV9; j_gene: TRBJ2-3; abundance: .; CDR3aa: CASSVEFQGDTQYF; CDR3nt: TGTGCCAGCAGCGTAGAGTTCCAGGGGGATACGCAGTATTTT
d_gene: .; v_gene: TRBV29-1; j_gene: TRBJ2-2; abundance: .; CDR3aa: CSVARFDGELFF; CDR3nt: TGCAGCGTTGCTCGGTTCGACGGGGAGCTGTTTTTT
d_gene: TRBD1; v_gene: TRBV11-2; j_gene: TRBJ1-2; abundance: .; CDR3aa: CASSQDRVYGYTF; CDR3nt: TGTGCCAGCAGTCAGGACAGGGTTTATGGCTACACCTTC
d_gene: .; v_gene: TRBV4-1; j_gene: TRBJ1-2; abundance: .; CDR3aa: CASSPPERRGYTF; CDR3nt: TGCGCCAGCAGCCCTCCGGAGCGTCGTGGCTACACCTTC